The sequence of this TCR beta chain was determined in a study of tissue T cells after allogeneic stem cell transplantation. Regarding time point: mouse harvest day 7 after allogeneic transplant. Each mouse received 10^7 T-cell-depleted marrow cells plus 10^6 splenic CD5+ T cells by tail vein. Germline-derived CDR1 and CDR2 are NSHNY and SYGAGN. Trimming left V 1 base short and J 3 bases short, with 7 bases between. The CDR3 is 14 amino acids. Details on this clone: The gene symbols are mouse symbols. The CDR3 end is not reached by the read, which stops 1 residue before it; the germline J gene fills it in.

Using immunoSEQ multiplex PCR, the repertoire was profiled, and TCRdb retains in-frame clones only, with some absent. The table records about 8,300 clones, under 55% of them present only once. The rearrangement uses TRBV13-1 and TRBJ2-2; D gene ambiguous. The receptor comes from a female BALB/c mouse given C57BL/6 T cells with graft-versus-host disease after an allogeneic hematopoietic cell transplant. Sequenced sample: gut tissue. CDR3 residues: CASSDQADTGQLYF. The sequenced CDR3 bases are TGTGCCAGCAGTGATCAGGCGGACACCGGGCAGCTCTAC.